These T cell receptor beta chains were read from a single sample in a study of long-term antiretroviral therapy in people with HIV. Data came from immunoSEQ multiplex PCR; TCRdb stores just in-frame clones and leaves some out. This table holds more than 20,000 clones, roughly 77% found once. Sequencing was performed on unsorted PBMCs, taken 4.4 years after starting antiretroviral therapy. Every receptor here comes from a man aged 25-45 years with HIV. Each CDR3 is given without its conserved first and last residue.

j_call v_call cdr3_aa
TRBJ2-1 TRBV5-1 ASSLGGYNEQF
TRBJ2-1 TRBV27 ASYSYNEQF
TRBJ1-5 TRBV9 ASSVGQGGNQPQH
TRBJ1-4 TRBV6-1 ASSEYRIPGRKLF
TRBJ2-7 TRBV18 ASSPPNSNEQY
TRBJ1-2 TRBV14 ASSQLTAGYT
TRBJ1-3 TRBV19 ASSWPVTAASGNTIY
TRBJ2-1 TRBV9 ASSVSRTNEQF
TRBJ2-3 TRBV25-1 ASSVTRWDTQY
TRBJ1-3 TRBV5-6 ASSNQGSPAGNTIY
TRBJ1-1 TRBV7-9 ASSQTDRGVWNTEAF
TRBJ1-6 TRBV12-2 ASRLVGQKPSPLH
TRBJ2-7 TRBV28 ASSSYGTGVHEQY
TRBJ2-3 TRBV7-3 ASSHTPTGLERSMYTDTQY
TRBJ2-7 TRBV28 ASSFQLLGRMSYEQY
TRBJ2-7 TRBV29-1 SVVGQGVYEQY
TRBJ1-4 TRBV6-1 ASSEGGKSEKLF
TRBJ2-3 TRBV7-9 ASSSGLAGSTDTQY
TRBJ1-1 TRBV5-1 ASSLGAEAF
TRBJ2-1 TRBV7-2 ASSLAGQRNNEQF
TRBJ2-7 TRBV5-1 ASSLSSGAYEQY
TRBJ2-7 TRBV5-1 ASSLAGGHYEQY
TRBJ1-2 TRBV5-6 ASSLVNQRSNYGYT
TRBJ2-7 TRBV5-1 ASSLGIHTYEQY
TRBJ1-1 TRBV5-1 ASSLDRGNTEAF
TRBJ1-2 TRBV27 ASSSRDTNGYT
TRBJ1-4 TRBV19 ASHPPAREKLF
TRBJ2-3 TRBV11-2 ASSLVGQEGADTQY